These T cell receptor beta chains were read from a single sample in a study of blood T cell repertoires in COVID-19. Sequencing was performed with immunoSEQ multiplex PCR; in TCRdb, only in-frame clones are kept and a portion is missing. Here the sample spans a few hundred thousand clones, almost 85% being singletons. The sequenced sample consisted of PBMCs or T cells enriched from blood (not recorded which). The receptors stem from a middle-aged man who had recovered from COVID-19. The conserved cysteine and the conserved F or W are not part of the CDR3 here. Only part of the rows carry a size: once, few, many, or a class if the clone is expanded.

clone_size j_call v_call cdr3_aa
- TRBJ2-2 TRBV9 ASSVAPWQDNTGELF
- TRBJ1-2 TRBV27 ASSPTRSPGGYT
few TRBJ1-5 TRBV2 ASGTANQPQH
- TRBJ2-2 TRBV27 ASSISGTGELF
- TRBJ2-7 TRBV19 ASSATGTGPSYEQY
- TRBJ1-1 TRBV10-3 AISESLTVNTEAF
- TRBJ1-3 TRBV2 ASSAMALATGNTIY
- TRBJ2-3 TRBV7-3 ASSPRRQGTQY
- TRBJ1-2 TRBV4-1 ASSQDHGGVIYGYT
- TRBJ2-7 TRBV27 ASSPRDRALGEQY
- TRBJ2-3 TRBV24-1 ATSDSSGGTPDTQY
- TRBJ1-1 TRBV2 ASSVGSRNTEAF
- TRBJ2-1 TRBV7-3 ASSSHPTRLGGNEQF
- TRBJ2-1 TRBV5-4 ASRVQGDEQF
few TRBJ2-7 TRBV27 ASRRTGGSYEQY
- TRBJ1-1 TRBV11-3 ASSLDGASNTEAF
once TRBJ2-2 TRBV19 ASLPPRPGTGTGELF
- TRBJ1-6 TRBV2 ASNVRQVNSPLH
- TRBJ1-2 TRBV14 ASSQTGPYGYT
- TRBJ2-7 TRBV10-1 ASSDQRSPYEQY
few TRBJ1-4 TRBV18 ASSPGSNEKLF
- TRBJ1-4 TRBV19 ASSLGRNRDPS
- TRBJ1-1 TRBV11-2 ASSRSGTGGGAF
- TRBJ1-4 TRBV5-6 ASSLGSGLGEKLF
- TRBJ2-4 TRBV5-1 ASSYLRPHADIQY
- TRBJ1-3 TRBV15 ATSREMRNTIY
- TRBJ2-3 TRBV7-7 ASSPLAGSTDTQY
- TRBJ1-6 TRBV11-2 ASSLKQDRRNSPLH
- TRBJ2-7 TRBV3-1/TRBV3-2 ASSPRQYLRSSYEQY
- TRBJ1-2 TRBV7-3 ASSLTSGNGYT
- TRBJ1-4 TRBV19 ASSSDRLVNEKLF